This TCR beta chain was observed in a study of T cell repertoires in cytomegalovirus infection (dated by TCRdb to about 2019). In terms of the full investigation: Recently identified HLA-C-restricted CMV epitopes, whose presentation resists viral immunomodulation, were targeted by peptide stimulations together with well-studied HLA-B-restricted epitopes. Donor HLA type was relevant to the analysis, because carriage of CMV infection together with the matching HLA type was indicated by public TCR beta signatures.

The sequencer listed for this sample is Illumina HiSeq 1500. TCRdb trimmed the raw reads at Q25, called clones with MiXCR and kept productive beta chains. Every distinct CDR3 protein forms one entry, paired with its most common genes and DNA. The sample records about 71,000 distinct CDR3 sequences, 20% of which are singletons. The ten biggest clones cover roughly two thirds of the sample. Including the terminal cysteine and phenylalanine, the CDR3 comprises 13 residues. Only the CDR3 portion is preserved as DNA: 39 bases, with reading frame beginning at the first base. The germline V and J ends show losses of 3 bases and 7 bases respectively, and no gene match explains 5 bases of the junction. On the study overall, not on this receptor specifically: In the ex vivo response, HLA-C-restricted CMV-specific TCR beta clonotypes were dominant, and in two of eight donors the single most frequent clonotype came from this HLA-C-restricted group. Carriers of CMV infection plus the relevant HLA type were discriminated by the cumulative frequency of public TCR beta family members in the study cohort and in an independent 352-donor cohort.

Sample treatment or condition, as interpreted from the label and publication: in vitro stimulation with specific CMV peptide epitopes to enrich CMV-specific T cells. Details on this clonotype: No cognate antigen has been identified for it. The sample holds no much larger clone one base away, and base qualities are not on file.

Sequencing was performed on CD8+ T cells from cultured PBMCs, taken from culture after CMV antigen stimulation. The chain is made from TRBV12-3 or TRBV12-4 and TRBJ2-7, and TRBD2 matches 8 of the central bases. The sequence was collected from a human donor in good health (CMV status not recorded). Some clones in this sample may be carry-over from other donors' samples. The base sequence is TGTGCCAGCAGTTTCGCGGGGGGAGGTGAGCAGTACTTC. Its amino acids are CASSFAGGGEQYF.